This T cell receptor beta chain was obtained from a study of shared clonotypes between healthy human individuals. On the study more broadly: Three plates each covered CD4 naive and memory; CD8 naive two, CD8 memory one.

Naive CD8 cells lacked CD45RO and underwent positive selection for CCR7, leaving out terminally differentiated effector memory CD45RA+ cells. General study points: Sample collection involved blood only; tissue repertoires are likely different. Among non-shared clonotypes, generation probabilities were lower than among those shared by all four donors. Naive subsets, compared against memory subsets, generally had larger estimated richness values.

Assay used: immunoSEQ multiplex PCR; TCRdb lists only in-frame clones, some missing. The sample consists of about 2,100,000 clones, 93% of them appearing once. A word on this clone: What it recognizes is unknown. The identical CDR3 is also encoded by other nucleotide sequences in the sample.

Germline CDR1 and CDR2: SGHNT and YYREEE (reference sequence). CDR3 length: 13 amino acids. Trimming left V 2 bases short and J 5 bases short, with 10 bases between. This clonotype was sampled from a man aged 18 to 30 in good health. Some clones in this sample may be carry-over from other donors' samples. The material sequenced was naive CD8+ T cells from PBMCs. V usage is TRBV5-4 and J usage is TRBJ1-1; maybe TRBD1 (5 bases). In nucleotides, the CDR3 is TGTGCCAGCAGCTTTCAGGGCGGAACTGAAGCTTTCTTT. This encodes CASSFQGGTEAFF. The full variable domain, with the rest looked up from reference TRBV5-4 and TRBJ1-1, is ETGVTQSPTHLIKTRGQQVTLRCSSQSGHNTVSWYQQALGQGPQFIFQYYREEENGRGNFPPRFSGLQFPNYSSELNVNALELDDSALYLCASSFQGGTEAFFGQGTRLTVV.